This is a list of T cell receptor beta chains from one sample in a study of blood T cell repertoires in COVID-19. Libraries were prepared by immunoSEQ multiplex PCR; TCRdb keeps only in-frame clonotypes and omits some of them. Among 130,000 or so clones listed, about 70% were seen once. Source material: peripheral blood. The receptors were sampled from a woman aged 70-85 years with acute or convalescent COVID-19. Each CDR3 is given with its conserved first and last residue. Fields, in order: J gene, V gene, D gene, CDR3 protein. A D gene is named only where the DNA matches it firmly.

TRBJ1-1	TRBV11-2	NA	CASSREVGTEAFF
TRBJ2-2	TRBV5-6	NA	CASSVSRRSNTGELFF
TRBJ2-7	TRBV18	NA	CASSPPGGRTEQYF
TRBJ2-1	TRBV29-1	NA	CSVPGTWTNEQFF
TRBJ2-1	TRBV2	TRBD2	CASSDLAGGREQFF
TRBJ1-2	TRBV9	NA	CASSARGSGGYTF
TRBJ2-7	TRBV7-9	NA	CASSLVASPLYF
TRBJ2-7	TRBV5-1	NA	CASSLVADYEQYF
TRBJ1-1	TRBV10-3	TRBD1	CAISAATGGREAFF
TRBJ2-1	TRBV5-5	TRBD2	CASSQGRGDYNEQFF
TRBJ2-1	TRBV27	TRBD2	CASGGGANNEQFF
TRBJ2-7	TRBV7-9	TRBD1	CASSDTRQGYLYEQYF
TRBJ2-5	TRBV5-1	NA	CASSLSVGRGQETQYF
TRBJ2-7	TRBV5-6	NA	CASSPFGYEQYF
TRBJ2-2	TRBV18	TRBD1	CASSPPGQGGTGELFF
TRBJ2-1	TRBV6-5	TRBD2	CASSYFSGSGNEQFF
TRBJ2-1	TRBV7-9	TRBD2	CASSSGLPDNEQFF
TRBJ1-1	TRBV7-3	NA	CASSLGPGNTEAFF
TRBJ2-3	TRBV4-2	TRBD2	CASSQLLAGMSTDTQYF
TRBJ2-6	TRBV5-1	NA	CASETGSGANVLTF
TRBJ2-5	TRBV3-1/TRBV3-2	NA	CASSQDIGLIETQYF
TRBJ2-3	TRBV6-4	TRBD2	CASSAGLAPTDTQYF
TRBJ2-1	TRBV3-1/TRBV3-2	TRBD1	CASSPLTGGNEQFF
TRBJ2-5	TRBV7-8	TRBD2	CASSLNLGVAGGGETQYF
TRBJ2-3	TRBV4-3	NA	CASSQEVHLDTQYF
TRBJ2-1	TRBV5-6	NA	CASSLGQEVGDEQFF
TRBJ2-3	TRBV6-1	TRBD2	CASSEGFSGSGGGTQYF
TRBJ2-7	TRBV12-3/TRBV12-4	NA	CASRQGSGEQYF
TRBJ1-4	TRBV19	NA	CASSMPGHVTEKLFF
TRBJ2-5	TRBV11-3	NA	CASSLPSTPETQYF
TRBJ1-5	TRBV15	NA	CATSSRQTDQPQHF
TRBJ2-3	TRBV5-1	TRBD1	CASSLDGQASDTQYF
TRBJ2-2	TRBV7-8	TRBD1	CASSRRTGTGYAGELFF
TRBJ2-2	TRBV5-4	TRBD1	CASSPMIWSGGVPGELFF
TRBJ2-7	TRBV7-8	TRBD2	CASSLGSGSYEQYF
TRBJ2-1	TRBV10-1	TRBD1	CASSEGQGANNEQFF
TRBJ1-5	TRBV28	TRBD1	CASSLPAGGNSNQPQHF
TRBJ2-3	TRBV5-1	TRBD2	CASSFPAGGTDTQYF
TRBJ2-7	TRBV2	TRBD1	CASSLDRGQEQYF
TRBJ2-5	TRBV10-3	TRBD1	CAISEGTADGETQYF
TRBJ2-2	TRBV5-1	NA	CASSEDRRTNTGELFF
TRBJ2-1	TRBV5-1	NA	CASSLGGFNEQFF
TRBJ2-3	TRBV10-1	TRBD2	CASSVRGGHAQYF
TRBJ2-2	TRBV10-1	TRBD1	CARTTGGGTGELFF
TRBJ2-5	TRBV5-6	TRBD2	CASSYSGSKETQYF
TRBJ2-7	TRBV5-6	NA	CASSFSVAVAYEQYF
TRBJ2-1	TRBV4-2	TRBD2	CASSQQTSVSYNEQFF
TRBJ2-7	TRBV28	NA	CASSFITGSSPYEQYF
TRBJ2-3	TRBV7-2	TRBD2	CASSSSGIVTDTQYF